This T cell receptor (beta chain) stems from a study of cytomegalovirus exposure and HLA in healthy donors. Findings and caveats of the study: TCR beta chain V- and J-gene trimming was linked, in a later analysis, to a missense variant in DCLRE1C. Using a false discovery rate of 0.05, a later analysis showed that approximately 17,000 TCR beta sequences were associated with HLA alleles. In an earlier analysis, about 87% or about 30%: the productive usage of most TCR beta V segments. Some V segments could not be told apart, so they were left out, TRBV6-2 and TRBV6-3 among them.

PCR amplification relied on 60 Vbeta primers (plus 13 Jbeta primers). Clones were read by immunoSEQ multiplex PCR, and TCRdb kept only the in-frame ones, dropping some. The data show about 130,000 clones, with about 8.5% seen just once and under 5.5% held by the top ten. With 5 bases removed from V and 4 bases from J, the gap between germline ends came to 18 bases. The CDR3 consists of 15 residues. Germline loops: CDR1 PRHDT, CDR2 FYEKMQ (reference sequence). Comments on this clone: The target antigen is unknown.

Sequencing was performed on PBMCs. This chain links TRBV13 with TRBJ2-7; D perhaps matches TRBD2 (5 bases). The clonotype was recovered from a man aged 35 to 55 in good health and CMV-seronegative. The DNA of the CDR3 is TGTGCCAGCAGCGCACCTAGCTTAGGGCGATACGAGCAGTACTTC. Translating it yields CASSAPSLGRYEQYF.